The source of this T cell receptor (beta chain) is a study of graft-versus-host responses after intestinal transplantation. Overall study: Anti-thymocyte globulin was used for induction in all recipients, who then took tacrolimus and steroids for two to four years.

In the case of this clone: Its antigen is not known.

The CDR3 spans 16 residues. Between the trimmed V and J ends, which lost 6 bases and 5 bases, there was a span of 22 bases. CDR1 SNHLY and CDR2 FYNNEI come from the germline V gene. Study-wide findings and caveats: Present in recipient marrow, GvH clones included some that appeared first in ileum or blood.

Sequenced by immunoSEQ multiplex PCR; TCRdb stores in-frame clones only, minus some. The repertoire holds more than 100,000 clones, with approximately 92% as singletons. This chain links TRBV2 with TRBJ2-5; D gene unclear. The input for sequencing was unstimulated CD4+ T cells sorted from spleen or lymph node cells, taken before intestinal transplant. The receptor was derived from a human donor who received an intestinal transplant. Here the CDR3 reads CASSQWWMASEETQYF. The CDR3 DNA is TGTGCCAGCAGCCAATGGTGGATGGCGTCGGAGGAGACCCAGTACTTC.